In its sample, the clone carrying this T cell receptor beta chain was seen many times. Its antigen is as yet unknown. TCR alpha and beta CDR3 regions were amplified from RNA using iRepertoire nested multiplex PCR. For one-step reverse transcription and amplification, about 90-450 ng of tissue mRNA or PBMC total RNA was used. TCRdb re-derived calls from the multiplex PCR reads in MiXCR, one entry per CDR3 protein. The table records fewer than 200,000 distinct CDR3 sequences, more than 25% of them present only once. This record belongs to a study of glioma-infiltrating T cells. Findings and limits, study-wide: Gliomas, especially low-grade, showed above-expected tissue-blood divergence; non-neoplastic patients showed below. Only very few CDR3 sequences appeared in both tissue and blood.

V shed 0 bases and J 4 bases; nucleotides not matched to a gene: 3. The CDR3 runs to 14 residues. Germline-derived CDR1 and CDR2 are DFQATT and SNEGSKA (reference sequence). The chain employs TRBV20-1 and TRBJ2-1; 7 nucleotides align to TRBD2. The clonotype originates from a human donor with low-grade glioma or glioblastoma, undergoing nonglioma brain surgery, or in good health (not recorded which). Input material: glioma tissue, nonneoplastic brain tissue, or PBMCs (not recorded which). The CDR3 here is CSARDISGYNEQFF. CDR3 sequence (DNA): TGCAGTGCTAGAGACATTAGCGGGTACAATGAGCAGTTCTTC.